The rows below give T cell receptor beta chains drawn from one sample of a study of blood T cell repertoires in COVID-19. The assay was immunoSEQ multiplex PCR, and TCRdb's table has in-frame clones only and misses some. This table holds some 240,000 clones, 70% to 85% found once. The specimen was peripheral blood. The receptors derive from a woman aged 40 to 50 who had recovered from COVID-19. Each CDR3 is given without its conserved first and last residue.

ASSFAGQPNTYEQY	TRBV28
ASSLSRTSGYEQY	TRBV7-8
ASSYPEGAKAF	TRBV6-5
ASGVGEETQY	TRBV6-5
ASREGWAIQY	TRBV6-6
ASSKKTSGNTGELF	TRBV9
ASSWVTGGPDTQY	TRBV5-1
ASSLGQGETDTQY	TRBV7-9
ASSVSVAGIYEQY	TRBV25-1
ASSRYSSYNEQF	TRBV7-2
ASSEVVYEQY	TRBV2
ASSEGDEQF	TRBV19
ASSLGGESETQY	TRBV7-2
ASSLARGDNYGYT	TRBV7-2
ASSLSGSGANVLT	TRBV11-3
ASSVRGTGDSPLH	TRBV9
ASSERRGASFTEAF	TRBV2
ASSYGYRVNTEAF	TRBV6-5
ASSLGQYSAF	TRBV6-2/TRBV6-3
ASSPGGANVLT	TRBV18
ASSPRTEGGYT	TRBV14
AIKSARGDSEAF	TRBV10-3
ASSLRQGGSGELF	TRBV18
ASSGMGGRYNEQF	TRBV19
ASSSDRGEVGYT	TRBV2
ASSQSGQGPYGYT	TRBV6-5
ASSLDEFMFSNSGNTIY	TRBV7-9
ASSQEGRTYEQY	TRBV3-1/TRBV3-2
ASSIDPRQGNYGYT	TRBV19
ASMVGGNQPQH	TRBV2
ASSVTGETYNEQF	TRBV9
ASRRAGANVLT	TRBV6-5
ASSPGHMNTEAF	TRBV5-5
ASSIRTGNNYGYT	TRBV19
ASSTGTRSTDTQY	TRBV11-2
ASSYRPYEQY	TRBV2
ATSDPPGQGSYGYT	TRBV24-1
AISESLAGSLSTDTQY	TRBV10-3
ASSPQGTAGFGGETQY	TRBV18
ASTGGYVGEQF	TRBV19
ASSYNRGYQPQH	TRBV6-5
AISGGPNQPQH	TRBV10-3
ASSFQGGHEQY	TRBV5-6
ASSLGIQGHEQY	TRBV28
ASSDGTGGNEQF	TRBV6-4
SVEEGPGDEQF	TRBV29-1
ASSVAGRLSTDTQY	TRBV9
ASSQVPGGAQKLF	TRBV14
ASSQVGTDYEQY	TRBV14
ASSLDNYSNQPQH	TRBV6-5
ASSVDAGESSSYNEQF	TRBV9
ASSKGAASNYGYT	TRBV21-1
ASSLGAGPGANVLT	TRBV7-8
ASSPGVLSNEKLF	TRBV27